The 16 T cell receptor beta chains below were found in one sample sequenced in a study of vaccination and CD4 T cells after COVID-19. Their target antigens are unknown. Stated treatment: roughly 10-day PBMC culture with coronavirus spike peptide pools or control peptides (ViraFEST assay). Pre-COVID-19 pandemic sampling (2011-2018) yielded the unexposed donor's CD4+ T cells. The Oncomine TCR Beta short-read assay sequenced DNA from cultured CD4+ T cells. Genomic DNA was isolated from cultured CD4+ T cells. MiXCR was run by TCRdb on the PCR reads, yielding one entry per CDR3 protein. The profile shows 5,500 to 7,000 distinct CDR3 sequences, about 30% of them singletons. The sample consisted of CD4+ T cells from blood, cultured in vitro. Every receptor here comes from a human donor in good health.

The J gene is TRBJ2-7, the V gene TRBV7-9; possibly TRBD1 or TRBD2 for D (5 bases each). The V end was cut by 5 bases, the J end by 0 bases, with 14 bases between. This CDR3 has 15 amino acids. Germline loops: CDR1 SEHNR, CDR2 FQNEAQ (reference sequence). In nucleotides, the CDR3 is TGTGCCAGCAGCCCCTCTATGGGGGACTCCTACGAGCAGTACTTC. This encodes CASSPSMGDSYEQYF. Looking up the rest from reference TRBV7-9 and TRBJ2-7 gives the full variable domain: DTGVSQNPRHKITKRGQNVTFRCDPISEHNRLYWYRQTLGQGPEFLTYFQNEAQLEKSRLLSDRFSAERPKGSFSTLEIQRTEQGDSAMYLCASSPSMGDSYEQYFGPGTRLTVT.

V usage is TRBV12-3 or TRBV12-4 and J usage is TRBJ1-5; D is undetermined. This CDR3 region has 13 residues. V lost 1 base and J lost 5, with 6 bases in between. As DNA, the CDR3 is TGTGCCAGCAGTTTAGACGGGGATCAGCCCCAGCATTTT. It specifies CASSLDGDQPQHF.

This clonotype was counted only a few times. The CDR3, as DNA: TGTGCCAGCAGTTCCCGCCTTGCCAGCCTTGTTAGCAATCAGCCCCAGCATTTT. Translation: CASSSRLASLVSNQPQHF. The chain joins TRBV6-2 or TRBV6-3 to TRBJ1-5; D not resolved. V dropped 4 bases and J dropped 0 bases, with 19 bases sitting between them. Germline assignment: CDR1 MNHEY and CDR2 SVGEGT. This CDR3 contains 18 residues.

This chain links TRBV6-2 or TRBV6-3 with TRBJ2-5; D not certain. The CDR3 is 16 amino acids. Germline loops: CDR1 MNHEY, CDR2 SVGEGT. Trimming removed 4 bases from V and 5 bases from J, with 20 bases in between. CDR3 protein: CASSWEGSRAFETQYF. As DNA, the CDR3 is TGTGCCAGCAGTTGGGAAGGATCGCGTGCGTTCGAGACCCAGTACTTC.

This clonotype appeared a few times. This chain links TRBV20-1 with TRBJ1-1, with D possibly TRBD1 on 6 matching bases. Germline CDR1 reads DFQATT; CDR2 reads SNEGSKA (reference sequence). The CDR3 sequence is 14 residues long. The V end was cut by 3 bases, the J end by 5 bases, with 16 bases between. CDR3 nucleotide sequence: TGCAGTGCTAGGGTTCAAGGGGGGAGTACTGAAGCTTTCTTT. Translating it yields CSARVQGGSTEAFF.

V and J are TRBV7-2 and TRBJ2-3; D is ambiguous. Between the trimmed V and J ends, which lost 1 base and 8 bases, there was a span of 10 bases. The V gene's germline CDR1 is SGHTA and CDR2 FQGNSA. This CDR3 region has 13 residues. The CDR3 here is CASSLEYRGTQYF. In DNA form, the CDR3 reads TGTGCCAGCAGCTTAGAGTATCGAGGTACGCAGTATTTT.

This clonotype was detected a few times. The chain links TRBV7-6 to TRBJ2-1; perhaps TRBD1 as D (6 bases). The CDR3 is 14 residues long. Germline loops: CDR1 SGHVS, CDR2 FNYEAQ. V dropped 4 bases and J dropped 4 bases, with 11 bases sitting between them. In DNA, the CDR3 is TGTGCCAGCAGCTCCCTCCAGGGGTACAATGAGCAGTTCTTC. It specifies CASSSLQGYNEQFF.

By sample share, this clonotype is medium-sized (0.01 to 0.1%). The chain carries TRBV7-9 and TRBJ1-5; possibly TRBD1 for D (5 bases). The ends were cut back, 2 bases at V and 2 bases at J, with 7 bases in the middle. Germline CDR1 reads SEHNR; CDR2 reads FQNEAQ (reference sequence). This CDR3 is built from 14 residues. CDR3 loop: CASSLMGGNQPQHF. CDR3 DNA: TGTGCCAGCAGCTTAATGGGGGGCAATCAGCCCCAGCATTTT.

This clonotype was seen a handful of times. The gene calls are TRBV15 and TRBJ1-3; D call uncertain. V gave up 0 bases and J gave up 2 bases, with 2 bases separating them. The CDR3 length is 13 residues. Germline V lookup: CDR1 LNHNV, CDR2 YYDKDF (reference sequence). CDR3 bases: TGTGCCACCAGCAGAGACCCTGGAAACACCATATATTTT. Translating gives CATSRDPGNTIYF.

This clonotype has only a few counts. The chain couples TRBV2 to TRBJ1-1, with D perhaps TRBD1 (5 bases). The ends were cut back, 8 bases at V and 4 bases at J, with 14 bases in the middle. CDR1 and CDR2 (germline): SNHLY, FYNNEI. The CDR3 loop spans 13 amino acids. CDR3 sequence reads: CASGRDGGTEAFF. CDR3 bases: TGTGCCAGCGGCCGGGACGGAGGCACTGAAGCTTTCTTT.

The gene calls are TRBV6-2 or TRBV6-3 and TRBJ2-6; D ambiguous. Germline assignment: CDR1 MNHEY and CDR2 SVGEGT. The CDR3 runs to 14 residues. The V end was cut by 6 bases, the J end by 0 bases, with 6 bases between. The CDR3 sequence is CASRVNSGANVLTF. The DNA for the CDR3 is TGTGCCAGCAGGGTTAACTCTGGGGCCAACGTCCTGACTTTC.

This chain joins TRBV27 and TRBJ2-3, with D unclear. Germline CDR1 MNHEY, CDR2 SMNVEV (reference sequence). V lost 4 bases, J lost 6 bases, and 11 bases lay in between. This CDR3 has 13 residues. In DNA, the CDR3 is TGTGCCAGCAGTTATCATTATGGGGATACGCAGTATTTT. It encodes CASSYHYGDTQYF.

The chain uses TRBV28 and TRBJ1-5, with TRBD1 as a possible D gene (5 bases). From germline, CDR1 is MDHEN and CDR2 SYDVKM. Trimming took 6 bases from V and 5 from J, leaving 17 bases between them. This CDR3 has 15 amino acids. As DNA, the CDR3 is TGTGCCAGCAGCAGCGGGGCACTGACCGATCAGCCCCAGCATTTT. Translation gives CASSSGALTDQPQHF. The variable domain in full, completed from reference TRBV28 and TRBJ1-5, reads DVKVTQSSRYLVKRTGEKVFLECVQDMDHENMFWYRQDPGLGLRLIYFSYDVKMKEKGDIPEGYSVSREKKERFSLILESASTNQTSMYLCASSSGALTDQPQHFGDGTRLSIL.

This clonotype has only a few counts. The CDR3 sequence: CATSRDQGAATGELFF. CDR3 bases: TGTGCCACCAGCAGAGATCAGGGGGCGGCCACCGGGGAGCTGTTTTTT. This rearrangement joins TRBV15 to TRBJ2-2, with TRBD1 matching 8 bases. The V gene end was trimmed by 0 bases and the J gene end by 4 bases; junction bases not matched to a gene: 4. The CDR3 sequence is 16 residues long. Germline CDR1 LNHNV, CDR2 YYDKDF (reference sequence).

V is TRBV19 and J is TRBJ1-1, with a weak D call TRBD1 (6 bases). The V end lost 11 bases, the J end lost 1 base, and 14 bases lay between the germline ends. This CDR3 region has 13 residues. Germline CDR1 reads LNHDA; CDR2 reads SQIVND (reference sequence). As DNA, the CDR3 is TGTGCCGCGAGGGGACAACCGAACACTGAAGCTTTCTTT. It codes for CAARGQPNTEAFF. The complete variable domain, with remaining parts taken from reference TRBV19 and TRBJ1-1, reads DGGITQSPKYLFRKEGQNVTLSCEQNLNHDAMYWYRQDPGQGLRLIYYSQIVNDFQKGDIAEGYSVSREKKESFPLTVTSAQKNPTAFYLCAARGQPNTEAFFGQGTRLTVV.

The CDR3 loop is CASSQVVDRAVTEAFF. The CDR3 coding sequence is TGCGCCAGCAGCCAAGTAGTAGACAGGGCAGTGACTGAAGCTTTCTTT. The chain carries TRBV4-3 and TRBJ1-1; 7 positions agree with TRBD1. The CDR3 has 16 amino acids. Germline V CDR1 and CDR2: LGHNA, YSLEER. V was clipped by 1 base and J by 5 bases; unmatched bases: 10.